Listed here are 10 T cell receptor beta chains from one sample, sequenced in a study of cytomegalovirus exposure and HLA in healthy donors. PCR was performed using 60 Vbeta and 13 Jbeta primers. Method: immunoSEQ multiplex PCR; TCRdb's copy keeps in-frame clones and lacks some. This sample's clone table lists 70,000 or so clones. The sequenced sample was PBMCs. The source of these receptors is a man aged 40-49 years in good health and CMV-seronegative.

The rearrangement links TRBV28 to TRBJ2-5, with 10 bases fitting TRBD2. The CDR3 has 16 residues. From germline, CDR1 is MDHEN and CDR2 SYDVKM. V lost 6 bases and J lost 2; bases outside the gene matches: 9. The CDR3 nucleotides read TGTGCCAGCAGAGCTAGGACTAGCGGATTACAAGAGACCCAGTACTTC. Its translation is CASRARTSGLQETQYF.

The rearrangement links TRBV10-3 to TRBJ1-5, with D possibly being TRBD1 (6 bases). The CDR3 totals 12 residues. The germline gives CDR1 ENHRY, CDR2 SYGVKD. The V and J ends lost 0 bases and 9 bases respectively, with 6 bases between them. CDR3 DNA: TGTGCCATCAGTGAGTCGGGGGCGCCCCAGCATTTT. Translating gives CAISESGAPQHF.

This chain links TRBV7-8 with TRBJ1-2, with D tentatively TRBD1 (5 bases). V was shortened by 1 base and J by 7 bases, with 10 bases between the two germline ends. CDR1 and CDR2 from the germline V gene are SGHVS and FQNEAQ. The CDR3 consists of 13 residues. CDR3 sequence reads: CASSLGGRGGYTF. DNA of the CDR3: TGTGCCAGCAGCTTAGGGGGGAGGGGTGGCTACACCTTC. The complete variable domain, with remaining parts taken from reference TRBV7-8 and TRBJ1-2, reads GAGVSQSPRYKVAKRGQDVALRCDPISGHVSLFWYQQALGQGPEFLTYFQNEAQLDKSGLPSDRFFAERPEGSVSTLKIQRTQQEDSAVYLCASSLGGRGGYTFGSGTRLTVV.

The rearrangement links TRBV6-1 to TRBJ2-7, with 8 bases that match TRBD1. The CDR3 sequence is 11 residues long. V lost 10 bases to trimming and J lost 5 bases; unmatched junction nucleotides: 4. Germline CDR1 reads MNHNS; CDR2 reads SASEGT. CDR3 sequence (DNA): TGTGCCACCGGACAGGGCCACGAGCAGTACTTC. It is translated as CATGQGHEQYF.

The V call is TRBV4-3, the J call TRBJ2-5, with 7 bases that match TRBD2. V shed 3 bases, J shed 4 bases, and the junction held 5 bases outside the gene matches. CDR1 is LGHNA, CDR2 YSLEER, per germline. The CDR3 is made up of 14 amino acids. In DNA form, the CDR3 reads TGCGCCAGCAGCCAGGTGGGGGGGGTAGAGACCCAGTACTTC. It codes for CASSQVGGVETQYF.

V and J are TRBV13 and TRBJ2-7, with TRBD1 matching over 9 bases. This CDR3 is built from 16 residues. Germline loops: CDR1 PRHDT, CDR2 FYEKMQ (reference sequence). The junction had 10 bases not matched to a gene; V was cut back by 4 bases and J by 3 bases. DNA for the CDR3: TGTGCCAGCAGCTCAATACCGGGACAGGGAATCTACGAGCAGTACTTC. Protein: CASSSIPGQGIYEQYF.

This chain links TRBV28 with TRBJ1-2; 10 bases are shared with TRBD1. Per the germline V gene, CDR1 is MDHEN and CDR2 is SYDVKM. V gave up 2 bases and J gave up 3 bases; unmatched junction bases: 12. The CDR3 contains 18 residues. The CDR3 loop reads CASSLLGTGAARDYGYTF. CDR3 bases: TGTGCCAGCAGTTTACTTGGGACAGGGGCCGCGAGGGACTATGGCTACACCTTC.

CDR3 residues: CASSQDRGTGRGEQYF. The CDR3 bases are TGCGCCAGCAGCCAAGATCGGGGGACAGGGAGAGGCGAGCAGTACTTC. The V gene is TRBV4-3, the J gene TRBJ2-7; 9 nucleotides match TRBD1. The CDR3 has 16 amino acids. V trimming: 0 bases; J trimming: 6 bases; junction bases outside the gene matches: 9. CDR1 and CDR2 from the germline V gene are LGHNA and YSLEER.

The genes are TRBV29-1 and TRBJ1-5; no clear D. In germline, CDR1 is SQVTM, CDR2 ANQGSEA. CDR3 length: 13 residues. V lost 4 bases and J lost 0, with 7 bases in between. The CDR3 nucleotides are TGCAGCGTTGTGGAGAGTAGCAATCAGCCCCAGCATTTT. Amino acid sequence: CSVVESSNQPQHF.

The V call is TRBV5-1, the J call TRBJ2-3; 8 bases match TRBD2. Germline-derived CDR1 and CDR2 are SGHRS and YFSETQ. The CDR3 spans 16 residues. V gave up 0 bases and J gave up 6 bases; unmatched junction bases: 9. CDR3 sequence reads: CASSLGPGGPTDTQYF. The CDR3 DNA reads as TGCGCCAGCAGCTTGGGTCCGGGGGGGCCCACGGATACGCAGTATTTT.